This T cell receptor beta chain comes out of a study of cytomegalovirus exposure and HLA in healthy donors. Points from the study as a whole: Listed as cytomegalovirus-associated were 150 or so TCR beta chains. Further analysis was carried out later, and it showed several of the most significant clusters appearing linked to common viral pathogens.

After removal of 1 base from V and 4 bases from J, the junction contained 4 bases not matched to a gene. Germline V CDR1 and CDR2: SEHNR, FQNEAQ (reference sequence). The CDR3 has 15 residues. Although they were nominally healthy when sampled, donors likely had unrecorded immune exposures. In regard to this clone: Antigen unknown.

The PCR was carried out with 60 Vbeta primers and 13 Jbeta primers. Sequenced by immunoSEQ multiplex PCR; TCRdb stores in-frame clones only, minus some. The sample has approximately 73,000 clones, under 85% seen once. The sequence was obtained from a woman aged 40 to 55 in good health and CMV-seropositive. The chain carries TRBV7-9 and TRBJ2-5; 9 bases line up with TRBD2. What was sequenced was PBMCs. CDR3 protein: CASSLGVAGAETQYF. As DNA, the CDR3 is TGTGCCAGCAGCTTAGGGGTAGCGGGGGCAGAGACCCAGTACTTC.